The clone carrying this T cell receptor beta chain was counted ten times or more. V was clipped by 5 bases and J by 0 bases, with 13 bases between them. The CDR3 consists of 16 residues. Germline V gives CDR1 KGHDR, CDR2 SFDVKD. This specimen comes from a study of early T cells in non-severe SARS-CoV-2 infection. Study information: Sequencing of unsorted whole blood was done on bulk RNA, leaving chains unpaired.

Researchers attached unique molecular identifiers to individual cDNA molecules. TCRdb redid the calling of the 5' RACE reads with MiXCR, one entry per CDR3 protein. The sample holds about 34,000 distinct CDR3 sequences; 5.5% to 7.5% are singletons and the top ten take 7.6%. The sequence derives from an adult who was a healthcare worker with PCR-confirmed SARS-CoV-2 infection or an uninfected control (not recorded which). This chain connects TRBV24-1 to TRBJ1-5; perhaps TRBD1 as D (5 bases). The sequenced material came from whole blood. CDR3 DNA sequence: TGTGCCACCAGTGCCCAACAGGTTTATAGCAATCAGCCCCAGCATTTT. This translates into CATSAQQVYSNQPQHF.